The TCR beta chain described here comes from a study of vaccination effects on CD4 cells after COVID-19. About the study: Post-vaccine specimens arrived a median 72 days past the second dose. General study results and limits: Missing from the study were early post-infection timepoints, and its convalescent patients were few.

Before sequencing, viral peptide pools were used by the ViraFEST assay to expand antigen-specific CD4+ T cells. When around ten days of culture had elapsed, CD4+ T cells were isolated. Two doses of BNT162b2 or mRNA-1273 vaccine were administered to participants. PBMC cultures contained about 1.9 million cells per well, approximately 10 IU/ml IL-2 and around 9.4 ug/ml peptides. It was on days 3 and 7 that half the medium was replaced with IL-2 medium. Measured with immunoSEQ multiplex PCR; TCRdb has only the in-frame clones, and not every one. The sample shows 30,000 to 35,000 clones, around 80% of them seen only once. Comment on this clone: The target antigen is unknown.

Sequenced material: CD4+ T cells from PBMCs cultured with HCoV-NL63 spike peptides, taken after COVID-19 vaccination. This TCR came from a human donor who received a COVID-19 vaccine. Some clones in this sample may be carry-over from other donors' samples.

CDR3 amino acids: CATSREGGMNTEAFF. The CDR3 DNA is TGTGCCACCAGCAGAGAGGGCGGGATGAACACTGAAGCTTTCTTT. The chain carries TRBV15 and TRBJ1-1; D unclear. The V end was cut by 0 bases, the J end by 0 bases, with 8 bases between. This CDR3 comprises 15 residues. Per the germline V gene, CDR1 is LNHNV and CDR2 is YYDKDF (reference sequence).